This note documents a single TCR beta chain sequence. As processed by the authors: Amplification from reference gene primers served as the basis for estimated nucleated cell counts. TCRdb's copy holds only in-frame clones and misses some; the assay was immunoSEQ multiplex PCR. V, J and clone size are taken as reported in that table, and D and trimming were inferred from the DNA itself. In the table there are about 18,000 clones, 80% of which are singletons. This sample stems from a study of blood T cell repertoires in COVID-19. Across the whole study: There were acute and convalescent COVID-19 samples, and they came from the United States, Italy and Spain. T cells, B-cell-depleted T cells, or PBMCs provided the cDNA or gDNA that served as material.

This CDR3 region has 14 residues. CDR1 and CDR2 (germline): GTSNPN, SVGIG (reference sequence). V dropped 5 bases and J dropped 0 bases, with 11 bases sitting between them. The source of this sequence is an older man with acute or convalescent COVID-19. The J gene is TRBJ1-5, the V gene TRBV30, with D possibly TRBD1 on 5 matching bases. The sequencing sample was made of peripheral blood. The CDR3 sequence is CAWSGGYSNQPQHF. The CDR3 DNA sequence: TGTGCCTGGTCCGGGGGATATAGCAATCAGCCCCAGCATTTT.